This T cell receptor beta chain derives from a study of cytomegalovirus exposure and HLA in healthy donors. Study-wide points: It was likely that a cluster of highly shared sequence variants was a sequencing artifact.

The germline V gene encodes CDR1 SGHDN and CDR2 FVKESK. CDR3 length: 14 amino acids. The germline V and J ends were trimmed by 1 base and 7 bases, with 13 bases remaining between them. A few counts support this clone. Its antigen is unidentified. PCR amplification relied on 60 Vbeta primers (plus 13 Jbeta primers). The data were produced by immunoSEQ multiplex PCR, yet TCRdb's version contains in-frame clones alone and is incomplete. Among over 150,000 clones listed, roughly 80% were seen once. The sequencing input was PBMCs. The chain links TRBV14 to TRBJ1-2; D is possibly TRBD1 (5 bases). The source is a man between 40 and 49 years old in good health and CMV-seronegative. CDR3 sequence reads: CASSQVAGSGGYTF. The CDR3 coding sequence is TGTGCCAGCAGCCAAGTTGCAGGGTCCGGTGGCTACACCTTC.